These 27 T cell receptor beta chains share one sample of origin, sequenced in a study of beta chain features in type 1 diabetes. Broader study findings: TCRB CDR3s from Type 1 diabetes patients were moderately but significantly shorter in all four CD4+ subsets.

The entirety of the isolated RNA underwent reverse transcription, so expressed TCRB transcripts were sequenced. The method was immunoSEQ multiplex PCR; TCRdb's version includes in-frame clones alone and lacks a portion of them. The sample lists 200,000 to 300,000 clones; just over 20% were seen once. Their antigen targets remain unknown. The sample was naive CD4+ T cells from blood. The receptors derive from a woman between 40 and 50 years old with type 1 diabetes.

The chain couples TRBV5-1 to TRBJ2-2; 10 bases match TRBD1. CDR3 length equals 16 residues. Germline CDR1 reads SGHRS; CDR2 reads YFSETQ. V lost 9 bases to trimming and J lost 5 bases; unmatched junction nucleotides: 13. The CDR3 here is CATSETGGAFTGELFF. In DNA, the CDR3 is TGCGCCACCTCGGAGACAGGGGGCGCGTTTACCGGGGAGCTGTTTTTT.

The chain's CDR3 is CASSVDLTGVGETQYF. The CDR3 DNA reads as TGTGCCAGCAGCGTCGATCTCACGGGAGTGGGGGAGACCCAGTACTTC. V and J are TRBV9 and TRBJ2-5; D may be TRBD2 (6 bases). This CDR3 region has 16 residues. Trimming removed 2 bases at V and 5 bases at J, with 19 bases between. Germline V gene sequence: CDR1 SGDLS, CDR2 YYNGEE.

CDR3 sequence reads: CASSLQLAGVHEQFF. The DNA for the CDR3 is TGTGCCAGCAGTTTACAACTAGCGGGAGTGCATGAGCAGTTCTTC. This chain uses TRBV28 with TRBJ2-1, with 11 bases that match TRBD2. This CDR3 has 15 amino acids. The germline V gene encodes CDR1 MDHEN and CDR2 SYDVKM. The V segment lost 2 bases and the J segment 8 bases; nucleotides outside the gene matches: 5.

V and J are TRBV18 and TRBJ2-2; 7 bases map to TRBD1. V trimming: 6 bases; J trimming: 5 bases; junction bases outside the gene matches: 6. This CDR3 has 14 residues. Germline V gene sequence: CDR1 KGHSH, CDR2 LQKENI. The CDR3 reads CASSVPGGTGELFF. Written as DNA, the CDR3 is TGTGCCAGCTCCGTGCCAGGGGGAACCGGGGAGCTGTTTTTT.

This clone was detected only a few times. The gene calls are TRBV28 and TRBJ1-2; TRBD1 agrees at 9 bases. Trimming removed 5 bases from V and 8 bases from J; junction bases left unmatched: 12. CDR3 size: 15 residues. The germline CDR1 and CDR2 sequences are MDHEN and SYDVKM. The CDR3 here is CASSIPGQGLDGYTF. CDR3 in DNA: TGTGCCAGCAGTATCCCGGGACAGGGATTGGACGGCTACACCTTC.

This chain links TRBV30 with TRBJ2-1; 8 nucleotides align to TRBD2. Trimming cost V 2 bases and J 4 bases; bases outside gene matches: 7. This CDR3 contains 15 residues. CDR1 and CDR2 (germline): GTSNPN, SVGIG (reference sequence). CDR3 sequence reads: CAWSLLAGLYNEQFF. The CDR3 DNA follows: TGTGCCTGGAGTCTTTTAGCGGGACTTTACAATGAGCAGTTCTTC.

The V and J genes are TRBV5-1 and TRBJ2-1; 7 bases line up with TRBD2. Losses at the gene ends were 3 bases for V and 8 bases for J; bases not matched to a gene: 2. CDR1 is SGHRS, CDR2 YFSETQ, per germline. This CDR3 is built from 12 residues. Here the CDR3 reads CASSSGGHEQFF. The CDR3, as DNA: TGCGCCAGCAGCTCGGGGGGACATGAGCAGTTCTTC.

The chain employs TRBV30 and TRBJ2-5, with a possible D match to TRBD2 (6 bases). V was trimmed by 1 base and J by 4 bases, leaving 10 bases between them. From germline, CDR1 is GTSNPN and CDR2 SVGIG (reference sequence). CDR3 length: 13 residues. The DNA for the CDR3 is TGTGCCTGGAGTGGCGGGACCCTAGAGACCCAGTACTTC. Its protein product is CAWSGGTLETQYF.

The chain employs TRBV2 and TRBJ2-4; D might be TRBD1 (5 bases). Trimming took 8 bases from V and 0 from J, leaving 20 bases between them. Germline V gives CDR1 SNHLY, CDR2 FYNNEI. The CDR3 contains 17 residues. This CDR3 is CASGAPGYRVAKNIQYF. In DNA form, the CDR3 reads TGTGCCAGCGGGGCTCCAGGGTATCGGGTAGCCAAAAACATTCAGTACTTC.

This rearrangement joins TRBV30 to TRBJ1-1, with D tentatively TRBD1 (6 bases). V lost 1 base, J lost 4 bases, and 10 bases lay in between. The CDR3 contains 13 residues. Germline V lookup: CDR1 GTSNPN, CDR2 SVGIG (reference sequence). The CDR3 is CAWSGQAGTEAFF. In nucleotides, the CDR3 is TGTGCCTGGAGTGGACAGGCGGGCACTGAAGCTTTCTTT.

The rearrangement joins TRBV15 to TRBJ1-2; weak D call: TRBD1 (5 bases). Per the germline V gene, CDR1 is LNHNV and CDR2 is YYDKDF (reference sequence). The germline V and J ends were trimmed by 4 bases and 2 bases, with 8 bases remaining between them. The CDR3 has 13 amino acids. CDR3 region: CATSTTVNYGYTF. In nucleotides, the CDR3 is TGTGCCACCAGCACGACAGTGAACTATGGCTACACCTTC.

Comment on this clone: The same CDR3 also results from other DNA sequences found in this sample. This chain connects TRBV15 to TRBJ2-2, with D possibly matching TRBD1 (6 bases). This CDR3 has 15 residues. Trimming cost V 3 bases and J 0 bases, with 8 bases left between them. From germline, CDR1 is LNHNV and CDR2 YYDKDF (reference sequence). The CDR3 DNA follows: TGTGCCACCAGCAGGAGGACAGCGAACACCGGGGAGCTGTTTTTT. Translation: CATSRRTANTGELFF.

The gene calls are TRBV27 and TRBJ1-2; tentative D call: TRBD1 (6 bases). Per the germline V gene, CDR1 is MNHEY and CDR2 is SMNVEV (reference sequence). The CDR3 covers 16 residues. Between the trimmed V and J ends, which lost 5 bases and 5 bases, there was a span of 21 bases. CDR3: CASSPTGDRIRYGYTF. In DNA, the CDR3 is TGTGCCAGCAGTCCCACCGGAGACAGGATTCGATATGGCTACACCTTC.

The CDR3 coding sequence is TGTGCCAGCAGCCAAGTGCGGGGAGTCGACAATGAGCAGTTCTTC. The encoded protein is CASSQVRGVDNEQFF. This chain links TRBV14 with TRBJ2-1; TRBD2 might be the D (6 bases). Looked up from germline, CDR1 is SGHDN and CDR2 is FVKESK. V was trimmed by 1 base and J by 5 bases, leaving 12 bases between them. The CDR3 has 15 amino acids.

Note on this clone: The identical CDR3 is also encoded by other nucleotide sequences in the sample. The CDR3 is CASSLGQGETQYF. The CDR3 DNA sequence: TGTGCCAGCAGCTTAGGACAGGGGGAGACCCAGTACTTC. The V and J genes are TRBV7-9 and TRBJ2-5, with 8 bases matching TRBD1. Germline CDR1 and CDR2: SEHNR and FQNEAQ (reference sequence). The CDR3 consists of 13 residues. V dropped 1 base and J dropped 5; count of bases not matched to a gene: 0.

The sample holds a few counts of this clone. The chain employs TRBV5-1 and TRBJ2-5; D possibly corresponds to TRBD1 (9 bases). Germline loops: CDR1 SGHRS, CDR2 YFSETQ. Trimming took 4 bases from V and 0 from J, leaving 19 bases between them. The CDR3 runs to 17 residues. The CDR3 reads CASSPGGTGKHQETQYF. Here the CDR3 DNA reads TGCGCCAGCAGCCCGGGAGGGACAGGGAAACACCAAGAGACCCAGTACTTC.

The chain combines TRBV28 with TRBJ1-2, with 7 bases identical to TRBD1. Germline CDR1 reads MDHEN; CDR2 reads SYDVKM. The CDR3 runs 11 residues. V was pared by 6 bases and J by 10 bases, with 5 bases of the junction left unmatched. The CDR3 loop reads CASRGQIHYTF. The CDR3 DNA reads TGTGCCAGCAGGGGACAGATTCACTACACCTTC.

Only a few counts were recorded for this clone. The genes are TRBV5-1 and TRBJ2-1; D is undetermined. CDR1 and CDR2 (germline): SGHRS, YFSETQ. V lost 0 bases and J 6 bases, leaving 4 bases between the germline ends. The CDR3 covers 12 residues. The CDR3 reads CASSLDSNEQFF. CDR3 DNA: TGCGCCAGCAGCTTGGACAGCAATGAGCAGTTCTTC.

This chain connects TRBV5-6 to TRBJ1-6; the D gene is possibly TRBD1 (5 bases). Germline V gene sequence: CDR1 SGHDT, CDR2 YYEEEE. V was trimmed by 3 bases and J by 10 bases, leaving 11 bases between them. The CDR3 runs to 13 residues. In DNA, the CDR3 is TGTGCCAGCAGCTCAGGCGGGGACTCACCCCTCCACTTT. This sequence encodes CASSSGGDSPLHF.

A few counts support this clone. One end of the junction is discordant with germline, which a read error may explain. The CDR3 protein is CASGLAGRGNEQFF. The CDR3 DNA follows: TGTGCCAGCGGTTTAGCGGGTCGGGGGAATGAGCAGTTCTTC. V is TRBV28 and J is TRBJ2-1; 7 bases fit TRBD2. Germline-derived CDR1 and CDR2 are MDHEN and SYDVKM. This CDR3 is built from 14 residues.

The CDR3 DNA sequence: TGCGCCAGCAGCCCGCTAGGATACTACAATGAGCAGTTCTTC. This encodes CASSPLGYYNEQFF. The rearrangement links TRBV5-1 to TRBJ2-1; no clear D gene. The CDR3 spans 14 residues. Per germline, CDR1 SGHRS and CDR2 YFSETQ. V lost 4 bases to trimming and J lost 3 bases, with 11 bases between them.

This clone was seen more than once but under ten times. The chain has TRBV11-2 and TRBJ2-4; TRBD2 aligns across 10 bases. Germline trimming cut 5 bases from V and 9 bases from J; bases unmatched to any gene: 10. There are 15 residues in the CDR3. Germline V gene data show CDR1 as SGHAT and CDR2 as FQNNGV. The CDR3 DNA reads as TGTGCCAGCAGCCCCACCTCTAGCGGGAGCGTCATTCAGTACTTC. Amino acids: CASSPTSSGSVIQYF.

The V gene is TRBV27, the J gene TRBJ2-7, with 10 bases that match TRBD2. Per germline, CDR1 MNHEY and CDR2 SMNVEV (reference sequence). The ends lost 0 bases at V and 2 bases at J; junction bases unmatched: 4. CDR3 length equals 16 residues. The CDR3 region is CASSLSGLAEPYEQYF. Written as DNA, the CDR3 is TGTGCCAGCAGTTTATCCGGACTAGCGGAGCCCTACGAGCAGTACTTC.

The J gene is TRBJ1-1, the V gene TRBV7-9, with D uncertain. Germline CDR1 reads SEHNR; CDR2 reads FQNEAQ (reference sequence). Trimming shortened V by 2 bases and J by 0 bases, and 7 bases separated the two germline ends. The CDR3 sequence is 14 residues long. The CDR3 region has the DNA TGTGCCAGCAGCTTAAATTCCGTGAACACTGAAGCTTTCTTT. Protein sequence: CASSLNSVNTEAFF.

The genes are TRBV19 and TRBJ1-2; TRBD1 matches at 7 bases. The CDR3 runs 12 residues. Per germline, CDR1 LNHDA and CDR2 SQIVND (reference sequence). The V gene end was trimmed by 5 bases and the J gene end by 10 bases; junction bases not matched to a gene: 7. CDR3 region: CASSGDSTDYTF. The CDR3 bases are TGTGCCAGTAGTGGGGACAGTACTGACTACACCTTC.

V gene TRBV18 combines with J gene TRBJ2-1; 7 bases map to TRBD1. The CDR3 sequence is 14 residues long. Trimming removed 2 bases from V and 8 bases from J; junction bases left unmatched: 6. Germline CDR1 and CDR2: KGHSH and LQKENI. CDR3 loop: CASSPMTGNDEQFF. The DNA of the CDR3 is TGTGCCAGCTCACCAATGACAGGGAACGATGAGCAGTTCTTC. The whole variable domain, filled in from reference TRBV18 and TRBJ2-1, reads NAGVMQNPRHLVRRRGQEARLRCSPMKGHSHVYWYRQLPEEGLKFMVYLQKENIIDESGMPKERFSAEFPKEGPSILRIQQVVRGDSAAYFCASSPMTGNDEQFFGPGTRLTVL.

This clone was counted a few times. In DNA form, the CDR3 reads TGTGCCAGCAGCTTGGCCAGGGTCAATGAGCAGTTCTTC. Translating gives CASSLARVNEQFF. The chain couples TRBV7-2 to TRBJ2-1; the D gene is possibly TRBD1 (5 bases). Trimming shortened V by 3 bases and J by 6 bases, and 9 bases separated the two germline ends. Germline assignment: CDR1 SGHTA and CDR2 FQGNSA. There are 13 residues in the CDR3.